A single sample gave rise to the 31 T cell receptor beta chains below, sequenced in a study of control samples from healthy donors and cancer patients. The method was immunoSEQ multiplex PCR; TCRdb's version includes in-frame clones alone and lacks a portion of them. The sample records 100,000 to 150,000 clones, 80% to 95% being singletons. Material for sequencing was blood. All receptors come from a man in his forties in good health.

V usage is TRBV6-6 and J usage is TRBJ1-2, with TRBD1 matching over 7 bases. After removal of 11 bases from V and 4 bases from J, the junction contained 16 bases not matched to a gene. The CDR3 totals 15 residues. CDR1 is MNHNY, CDR2 SVGAGI, per germline (reference sequence). The CDR3 bases are TGTGCCGCAGGGTACGGGGGGGAGGGGGCCTATGGCTACACCTTC. It is translated as CAAGYGGEGAYGYTF.

This chain uses TRBV12-3 or TRBV12-4 with TRBJ1-1; D is unclear. V was cut by 6 bases and J by 7 bases, with 15 bases left in between. The CDR3 length is 13 residues. CDR3 loop: CASRSISPSEAFF. CDR3 nucleotide sequence: TGTGCCAGCAGATCAATATCCCCTAGTGAAGCTTTCTTT.

The count of this clone is one. The V and J genes are TRBV28 and TRBJ2-5; no reliable D call. The CDR3 consists of 13 residues. Germline V gene sequence: CDR1 MDHEN, CDR2 SYDVKM. V gave up 3 bases and J gave up 9 bases, with 14 bases separating them. The CDR3 DNA sequence: TGTGCCAGCAGTTTGATCAGGCCCCTGTCCCAGTACTTC. Its protein product is CASSLIRPLSQYF.

The rearrangement joins TRBV6-5 to TRBJ1-4; D is undetermined. Germline-derived CDR1 and CDR2 are MNHEY and SVGAGI. The CDR3 has 13 residues. The V end lost 2 bases, the J end lost 5 bases, and 6 bases lay between the germline ends. DNA for the CDR3: TGTGCCAGCAGTTACAGTCCCAATGAAAAACTGTTTTTT. It codes for CASSYSPNEKLFF.

The CDR3: CAWSVRVNTEAFF. As DNA, the CDR3 is TGTGCCTGGAGTGTACGGGTAAACACTGAAGCTTTCTTT. The V and J genes are TRBV30 and TRBJ1-1, with D unclear. Germline values: CDR1 GTSNPN, CDR2 SVGIG (reference sequence). The CDR3 runs 13 residues. V lost 0 bases and J lost 2, with 7 bases in between.

This clone appeared once. The chain recombines TRBV5-1 with TRBJ2-7, with D uncertain. The CDR3 is 14 amino acids. V lost 7 bases, J lost 0 bases, and 14 bases lay in between. Germline values: CDR1 SGHRS, CDR2 YFSETQ. The CDR3 nucleotides are TGCGCCAGCTCCGTGGCCCCACTCTCCTACGAGCAGTACTTC. This codes for CASSVAPLSYEQYF.

This clone was seen a handful of times. V usage is TRBV6-5 and J usage is TRBJ2-1; either TRBD1 or TRBD2 may fit D (5 bases each). The V end was cut by 6 bases, the J end by 9 bases, with 21 bases between. CDR1 is MNHEY and CDR2 is SVGAGI in the germline V gene. The CDR3 consists of 15 residues. Written as DNA, the CDR3 is TGTGCCAGCAGACGGGACCTAAGCGCGCTATTTGAGCAGTTCTTC. Protein product: CASRRDLSALFEQFF.

J is TRBJ2-7 and V is TRBV5-1, with D perhaps matching TRBD2 (5 bases). V gave up 4 bases and J gave up 1 base, with 15 bases separating them. Per the germline V gene, CDR1 is SGHRS and CDR2 is YFSETQ. The CDR3 length is 15 residues. CDR3 in amino acids: CASSTAPGNSYEQYF. For the CDR3, the DNA is TGCGCCAGCAGCACCGCCCCGGGAAATTCCTACGAGCAGTACTTC.

The chain carries TRBV18 and TRBJ1-1; D might be TRBD1 (5 bases). The CDR3 is 17 residues long. CDR1 and CDR2 (germline): KGHSH, LQKENI. Trimming took off 0 bases at V and 5 bases at J, with 19 bases between the two ends. The CDR3 nucleotides are TGTGCCAGCTCACCACCGGTCAGGGCTACCCGGGGGACTGAAGCTTTCTTT. Translation gives CASSPPVRATRGTEAFF.

The chain combines TRBV16 with TRBJ1-5, with 8 positions matching TRBD1. V shed 0 bases, J shed 7 bases, and the junction held 5 bases outside the gene matches. CDR3 length equals 15 residues. Germline values: CDR1 KGHSY, CDR2 FQNENV. Written as DNA, the CDR3 is TGTGCCAGCAGCCAATCAGGGACAGGCGGACAGCCCCAGCATTTT. Protein sequence: CASSQSGTGGQPQHF.

This rearrangement joins TRBV7-2 to TRBJ2-3, with TRBD2 matching over 11 bases. The length of the CDR3 is 18 residues. Trimming took 7 bases from V and 6 from J; bases not matched to a gene: 18. Germline CDR1 reads SGHTA; CDR2 reads FQGNSA. In DNA form, the CDR3 reads TGTGCCAGCAAACAATCATCCATAGCGGGGGGGCCTGGGGATACGCAGTATTTT. As protein: CASKQSSIAGGPGDTQYF.

This clone is a singleton in its sample. This chain links TRBV19 with TRBJ2-5; 9 nucleotides match TRBD1. The CDR3 sequence is 15 residues long. Germline loops: CDR1 LNHDA, CDR2 SQIVND (reference sequence). V shed 5 bases, J shed 2 bases, and the junction held 6 bases outside the gene matches. In nucleotides, the CDR3 is TGTGCCAGTAGTCGAGCCGGGACAGGGCAAGAGACCCAGTACTTC. This gives the protein CASSRAGTGQETQYF.

The chain couples TRBV24-1 to TRBJ2-1, with TRBD2 matching 11 bases. V was clipped by 5 bases and J by 2 bases; unmatched bases: 4. The CDR3 runs 16 residues. Per germline, CDR1 KGHDR and CDR2 SFDVKD. DNA for the CDR3: TGTGCCACCAGTGCCGGACTAGCGGGTCCCTACAATGAGCAGTTCTTC. Translated: CATSAGLAGPYNEQFF.

This rearrangement joins TRBV11-2 to TRBJ2-1; 8 nucleotides line up with TRBD2. The V gene end was trimmed by 2 bases and the J gene end by 5 bases; junction bases not matched to a gene: 5. CDR1 is SGHAT, CDR2 FQNNGV, per germline. The CDR3 spans 15 residues. DNA of the CDR3: TGTGCCAGCAGCTTAATCGGGGGGGCGGACAATGAGCAGTTCTTC. It codes for CASSLIGGADNEQFF.

The rearrangement joins TRBV19 to TRBJ1-2; D may be TRBD1 (5 bases). V was clipped by 10 bases and J by 2 bases, with 29 bases between them. CDR3 length: 18 amino acids. Per germline, CDR1 LNHDA and CDR2 SQIVND (reference sequence). This CDR3 reads CATPRAQTRLEGNYGYTF. The DNA for the CDR3 is TGTGCCACCCCCCGAGCTCAGACACGACTAGAGGGGAACTATGGCTACACCTTC.

J is TRBJ1-2 and V is TRBV19; tentative D call: TRBD1 (6 bases). The CDR3 totals 17 residues. Trimming removed 5 bases at V and 2 bases at J, with 21 bases between. Germline V lookup: CDR1 LNHDA, CDR2 SQIVND (reference sequence). Written as DNA, the CDR3 is TGTGCCAGTAGTGTAAGTTTTATGGACAGACTGAACTATGGCTACACCTTC. Amino acids: CASSVSFMDRLNYGYTF.

This clone turned up a few times. V usage is TRBV27 and J usage is TRBJ1-2; D gene unclear. The CDR3 is made up of 16 amino acids. The V end was cut by 2 bases, the J end by 5 bases, with 18 bases between. Germline values: CDR1 MNHEY, CDR2 SMNVEV (reference sequence). The CDR3: CASSLEGTATGYGYTF. The CDR3 DNA reads TGTGCCAGCAGTTTAGAGGGTACAGCGACTGGGTATGGCTACACCTTC.

The rearrangement uses TRBV11-2 and TRBJ2-7, with D unresolved. CDR3 size: 13 residues. V gave up 3 bases and J gave up 0 bases, with 6 bases separating them. The germline V gene has CDR1 SGHAT and CDR2 FQNNGV. Here the CDR3 DNA reads TGTGCCAGCAGCTTTGAGTACTCCTACGAGCAGTACTTC. Its translation is CASSFEYSYEQYF.

V gene TRBV6-5 combines with J gene TRBJ2-7; no reliable D call. CDR3 size: 12 residues. Trimming cost V 6 bases and J 1 base, with 7 bases left between them. CDR1 and CDR2 (germline): MNHEY, SVGAGI. CDR3 nucleotides: TGTGCCAGCAGCACACTATCCTACGAGCAGTACTTC. This codes for CASSTLSYEQYF.

This clone was recorded only once. In DNA, the CDR3 is TGCGCCAGCAGCCAAGATAGCACTAGCGACTCCTACGAGCAGTACTTC. It encodes CASSQDSTSDSYEQYF. This chain joins TRBV4-1 and TRBJ2-7; TRBD2 agrees at 7 bases. With V trimmed by 0 bases and J by 0 bases, 5 bases remained unmatched. The CDR3 is 16 amino acids. Germline V gene lookup returns CDR1 MGHRA and CDR2 YSYEKL.

The rearrangement links TRBV6-5 to TRBJ2-7; 8 bases are a match to TRBD1. Germline V gives CDR1 MNHEY, CDR2 SVGAGI. The CDR3 loop spans 15 amino acids. Trimming removed 6 bases from V and 0 bases from J; junction bases left unmatched: 7. CDR3 protein: CASSLQGVPSYEQYF. CDR3 nucleotides: TGTGCCAGCAGCCTACAGGGGGTCCCCTCCTACGAGCAGTACTTC.

This chain links TRBV6-5 with TRBJ1-2; the match to TRBD1 covers 8 bases. This CDR3 is 13 amino acids long. V was pared by 6 bases and J by 6 bases, with 6 bases of the junction left unmatched. Germline V CDR1 and CDR2: MNHEY, SVGAGI. Here the CDR3 reads CASSRTGKNGYTF. In DNA form, the CDR3 reads TGTGCCAGCAGCCGGACAGGGAAGAATGGCTACACCTTC.

The rearrangement joins TRBV29-1 to TRBJ2-3; TRBD1 is a possible D gene (6 bases). Trimming cost V 8 bases and J 5 bases, with 11 bases left between them. CDR3 length: 11 residues. Germline assignment: CDR1 SQVTM and CDR2 ANQGSEA. In DNA, the CDR3 is TGCAGCTCAACCAGGGGAGATACGCAGTATTTT. This encodes CSSTRGDTQYF.

This clone is a singleton in its sample. The chain has TRBV27 and TRBJ1-1, with D uncertain. In germline, CDR1 is MNHEY, CDR2 SMNVEV (reference sequence). The CDR3 spans 14 residues. Trimming removed 6 bases from V and 4 bases from J, with 15 bases in between. The chain's CDR3 is CASRPRGGSTEAFF. The CDR3 coding sequence is TGTGCCAGCAGACCTCGGGGAGGGTCCACTGAAGCTTTCTTT.

Points on this clone: Other DNA sequences in the sample encode the same CDR3. The chain is built from TRBV2 and TRBJ1-1; 8 nucleotides match TRBD1. V trimming: 4 bases; J trimming: 5 bases; junction bases outside the gene matches: 3. Germline V gene sequence: CDR1 SNHLY, CDR2 FYNNEI. This CDR3 is 13 amino acids long. This chain's CDR3 is CASSGTGGTEAFF. CDR3 nucleotide sequence: TGTGCCAGCAGTGGAACAGGGGGGACTGAAGCTTTCTTT.

As regards this clone: The junction does not match germline at one end; this may be a read error. The chain couples TRBV7-7 to TRBJ2-6; D gene ambiguous. Germline lookup yields CDR1 SSHAT and CDR2 FNYEAQ (reference sequence). The CDR3 extends over 13 amino acids. Here the CDR3 reads CASSSFGANVLTF. The DNA for the CDR3 is TGTGCTAGCAGCTCCTTCGGGGCCAACGTCCTGACTTTC.

The V gene is TRBV4-1, the J gene TRBJ2-2, with a possible D match to TRBD2 (7 bases). Germline assignment: CDR1 MGHRA and CDR2 YSYEKL. The CDR3 sequence is 17 residues long. The germline V and J ends were trimmed by 0 bases and 7 bases, with 18 bases remaining between them. CDR3 loop: CASSQDLWGGQGGELFF. CDR3 DNA: TGCGCCAGCAGCCAAGATTTATGGGGGGGCCAGGGCGGGGAGCTGTTTTTT.

This chain uses TRBV6-5 with TRBJ2-3; TRBD1 might be the D (6 bases). Deletions cut 2 bases from V and 6 bases from J, with 18 bases between. Germline V gives CDR1 MNHEY, CDR2 SVGAGI. The CDR3 runs 16 residues. The CDR3 sequence is CASSYEVTGYTDTQYF. The CDR3 coding sequence is TGTGCCAGCAGTTACGAGGTTACAGGGTATACGGATACGCAGTATTTT.

The chain has TRBV4-2 and TRBJ2-5, with no clear D. Trimming cost V 0 bases and J 4 bases, with 9 bases left between them. CDR1 is LGHNA and CDR2 is YNFKEQ in the germline V gene. The CDR3 extends over 14 amino acids. The DNA of the CDR3 is TGTGCCAGCAGCCAAGAAGGCGGAGCAGAGACCCAGTACTTC. This encodes CASSQEGGAETQYF.

This chain joins TRBV11-2 and TRBJ2-5, with D possibly TRBD2 on 5 matching bases. With 5 bases removed from V and 5 bases from J, the gap between germline ends came to 15 bases. Looked up from germline, CDR1 is SGHAT and CDR2 is FQNNGV. The CDR3 runs to 14 residues. CDR3 bases: TGTGCCAGCAGCCCTCCGAGCCGAGGGGAGACCCAGTACTTC. This sequence encodes CASSPPSRGETQYF.

The chain carries TRBV5-6 and TRBJ2-7; tentatively, D is TRBD1 (6 bases). The V and J ends lost 2 bases and 0 bases respectively, with 9 bases between them. Germline-derived CDR1 and CDR2 are SGHDT and YYEEEE. The CDR3 is made up of 14 amino acids. CDR3 sequence (DNA): TGTGCCAGCAGCTTTGGACAGAGCTCCTACGAGCAGTACTTC. Amino acids: CASSFGQSSYEQYF.